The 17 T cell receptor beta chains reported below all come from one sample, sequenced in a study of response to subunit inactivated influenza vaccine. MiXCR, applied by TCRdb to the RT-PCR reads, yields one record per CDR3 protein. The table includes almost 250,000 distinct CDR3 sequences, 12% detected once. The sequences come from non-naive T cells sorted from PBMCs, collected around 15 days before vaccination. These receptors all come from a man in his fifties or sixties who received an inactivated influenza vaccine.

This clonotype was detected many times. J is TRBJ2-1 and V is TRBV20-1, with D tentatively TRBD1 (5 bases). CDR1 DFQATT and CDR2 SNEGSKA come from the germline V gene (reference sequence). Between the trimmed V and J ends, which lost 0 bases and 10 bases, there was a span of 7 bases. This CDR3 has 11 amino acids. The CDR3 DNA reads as TGCAGTGCTAGAGAGGACACCGAGCAGTTCTTC. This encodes CSAREDTEQFF.

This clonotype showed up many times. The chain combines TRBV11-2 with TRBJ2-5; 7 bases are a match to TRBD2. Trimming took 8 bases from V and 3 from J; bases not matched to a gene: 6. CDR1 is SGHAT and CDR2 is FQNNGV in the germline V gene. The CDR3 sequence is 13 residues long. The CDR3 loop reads CASSLGGEETQYF. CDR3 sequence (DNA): TGTGCCAGCTCTTTGGGGGGGGAAGAGACCCAGTACTTC.

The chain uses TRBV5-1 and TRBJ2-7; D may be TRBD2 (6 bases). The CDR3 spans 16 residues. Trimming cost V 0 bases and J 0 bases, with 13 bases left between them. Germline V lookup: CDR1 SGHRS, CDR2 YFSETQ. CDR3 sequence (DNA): TGCGCCAGCAGCTTGGCCGCTAGCGAACACTCCTACGAGCAGTACTTC. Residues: CASSLAASEHSYEQYF.

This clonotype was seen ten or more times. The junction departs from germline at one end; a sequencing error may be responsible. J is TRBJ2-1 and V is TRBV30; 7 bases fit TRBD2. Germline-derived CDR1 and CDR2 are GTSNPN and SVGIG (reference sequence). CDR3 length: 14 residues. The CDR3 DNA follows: TGTGCCTGGAGCCGGGACTACACCTACAACGAGCAGTTCTTC. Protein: CAWSRDYTYNEQFF.

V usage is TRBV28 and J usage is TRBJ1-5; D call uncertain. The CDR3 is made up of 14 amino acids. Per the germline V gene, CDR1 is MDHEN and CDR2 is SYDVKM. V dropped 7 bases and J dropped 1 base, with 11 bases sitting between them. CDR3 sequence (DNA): TGTGCCAGCACCCTGCGGTGGAGCAATCAGCCCCAGCATTTT. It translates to CASTLRWSNQPQHF.

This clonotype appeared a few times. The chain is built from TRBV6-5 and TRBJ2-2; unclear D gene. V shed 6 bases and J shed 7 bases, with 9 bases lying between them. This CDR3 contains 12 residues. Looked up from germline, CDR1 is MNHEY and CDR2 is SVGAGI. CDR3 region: CASSPRFGELFF. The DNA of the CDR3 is TGTGCCAGCAGCCCGAGGTTCGGGGAGCTGTTTTTT.

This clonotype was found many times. The CDR3 region is CASSLVKNGYNSPLHF. CDR3 DNA: TGTGCCAGCAGCTTAGTTAAGAACGGGTATAATTCACCCCTCCACTTT. The chain uses TRBV11-2 and TRBJ1-6, with D uncertain. V lost 1 base to trimming and J lost 4 bases, with 11 bases between them. Per germline, CDR1 SGHAT and CDR2 FQNNGV. This CDR3 comprises 16 residues.

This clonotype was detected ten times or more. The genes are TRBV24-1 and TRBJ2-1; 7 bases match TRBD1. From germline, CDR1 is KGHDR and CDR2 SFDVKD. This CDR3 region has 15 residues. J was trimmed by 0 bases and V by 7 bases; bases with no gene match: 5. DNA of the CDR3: TGTGCCACCAGCCCGACAGGGTACTCCTACAATGAGCAGTTCTTC. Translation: CATSPTGYSYNEQFF.

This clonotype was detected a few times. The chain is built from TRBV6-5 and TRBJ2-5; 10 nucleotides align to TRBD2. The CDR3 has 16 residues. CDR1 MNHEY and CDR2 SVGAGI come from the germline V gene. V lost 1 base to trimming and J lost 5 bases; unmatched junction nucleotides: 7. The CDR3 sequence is CASSYLSGGAEETQYF. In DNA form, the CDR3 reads TGTGCCAGCAGTTACTTGAGCGGGGGGGCCGAGGAGACCCAGTACTTC.

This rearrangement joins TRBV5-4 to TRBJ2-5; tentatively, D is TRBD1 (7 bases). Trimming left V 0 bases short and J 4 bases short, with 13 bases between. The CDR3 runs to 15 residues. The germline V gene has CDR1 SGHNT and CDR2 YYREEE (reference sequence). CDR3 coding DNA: TGTGCCAGCAGCTTGGATGTTCAGGGGGGAGAGACCCAGTACTTC. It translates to CASSLDVQGGETQYF.

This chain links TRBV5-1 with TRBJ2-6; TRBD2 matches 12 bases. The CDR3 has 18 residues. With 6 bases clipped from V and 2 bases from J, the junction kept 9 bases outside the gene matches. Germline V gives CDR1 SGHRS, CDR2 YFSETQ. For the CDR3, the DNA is TGCGCCAGCACCTCCGTGACTAGCGGGAGACCTGGGGCCAACGTCCTGACTTTC. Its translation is CASTSVTSGRPGANVLTF.

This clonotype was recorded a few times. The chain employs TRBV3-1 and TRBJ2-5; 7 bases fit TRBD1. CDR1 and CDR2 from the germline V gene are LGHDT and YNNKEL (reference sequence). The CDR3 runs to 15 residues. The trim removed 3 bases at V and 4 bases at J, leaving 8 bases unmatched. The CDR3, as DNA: TGTGCCAGCAGCCAGGGTGCAGGGGGAAGAGAGACCCAGTACTTC. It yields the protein CASSQGAGGRETQYF.

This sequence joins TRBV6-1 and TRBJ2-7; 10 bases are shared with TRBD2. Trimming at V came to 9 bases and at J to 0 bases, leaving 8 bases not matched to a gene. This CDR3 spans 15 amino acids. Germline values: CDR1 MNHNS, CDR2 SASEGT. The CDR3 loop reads CASISLAGYSYEQYF. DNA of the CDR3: TGTGCCAGTATATCACTAGCGGGATACTCCTACGAGCAGTACTTC.

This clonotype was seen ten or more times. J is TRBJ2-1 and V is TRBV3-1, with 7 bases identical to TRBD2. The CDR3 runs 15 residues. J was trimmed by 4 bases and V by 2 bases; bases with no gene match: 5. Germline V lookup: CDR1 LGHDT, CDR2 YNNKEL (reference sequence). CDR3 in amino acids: CASSQFLAEYNEQFF. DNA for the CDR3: TGTGCCAGCAGCCAATTCCTAGCGGAGTACAATGAGCAGTTCTTC.

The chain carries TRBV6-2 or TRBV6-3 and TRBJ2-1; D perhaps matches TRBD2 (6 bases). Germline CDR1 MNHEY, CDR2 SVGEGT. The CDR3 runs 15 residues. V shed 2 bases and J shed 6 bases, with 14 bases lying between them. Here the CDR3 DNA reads TGTGCCAGCAGTTACGAGCGCGGGAAGGTCAATGAGCAGTTCTTC. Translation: CASSYERGKVNEQFF.

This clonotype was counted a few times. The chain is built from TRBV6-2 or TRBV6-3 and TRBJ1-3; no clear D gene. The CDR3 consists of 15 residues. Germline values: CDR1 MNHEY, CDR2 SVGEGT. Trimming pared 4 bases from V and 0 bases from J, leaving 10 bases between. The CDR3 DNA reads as TGTGCCAGCAGTTCCCGGACGTACTCTGGAAACACCATATATTTT. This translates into CASSSRTYSGNTIYF.

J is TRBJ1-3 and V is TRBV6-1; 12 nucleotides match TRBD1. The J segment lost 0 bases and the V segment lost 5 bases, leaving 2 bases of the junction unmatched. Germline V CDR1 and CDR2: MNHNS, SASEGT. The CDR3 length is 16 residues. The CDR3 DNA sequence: TGTGCCAGCAGTATGGGACAGGGGGCCTCTGGAAACACCATATATTTT. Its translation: CASSMGQGASGNTIYF.